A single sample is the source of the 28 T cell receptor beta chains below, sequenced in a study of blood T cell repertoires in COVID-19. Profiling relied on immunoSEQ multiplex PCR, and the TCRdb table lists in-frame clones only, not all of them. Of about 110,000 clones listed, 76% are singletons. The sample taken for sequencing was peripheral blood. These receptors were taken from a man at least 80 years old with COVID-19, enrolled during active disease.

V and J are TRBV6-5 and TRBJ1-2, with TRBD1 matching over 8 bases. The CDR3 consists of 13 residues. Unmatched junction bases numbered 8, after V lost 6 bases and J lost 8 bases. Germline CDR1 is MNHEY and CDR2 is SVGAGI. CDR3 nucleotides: TGTGCCAGCAGACCCCCGACAGGGGAAGGCTACACCTTC. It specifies CASRPPTGEGYTF.

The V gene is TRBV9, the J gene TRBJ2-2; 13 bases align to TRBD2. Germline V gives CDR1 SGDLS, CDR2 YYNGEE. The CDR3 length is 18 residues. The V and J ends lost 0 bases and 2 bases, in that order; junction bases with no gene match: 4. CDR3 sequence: CASSVVPGLAGNTGELFF. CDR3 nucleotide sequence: TGTGCCAGCAGCGTAGTTCCGGGACTAGCGGGAAACACCGGGGAGCTGTTTTTT.

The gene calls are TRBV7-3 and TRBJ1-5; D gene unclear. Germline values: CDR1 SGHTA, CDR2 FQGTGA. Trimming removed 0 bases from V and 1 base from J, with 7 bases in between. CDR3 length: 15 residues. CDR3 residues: CASSLTVESNQPQHF. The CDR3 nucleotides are TGTGCCAGCAGCTTAACGGTAGAGAGCAATCAGCCCCAGCATTTT.

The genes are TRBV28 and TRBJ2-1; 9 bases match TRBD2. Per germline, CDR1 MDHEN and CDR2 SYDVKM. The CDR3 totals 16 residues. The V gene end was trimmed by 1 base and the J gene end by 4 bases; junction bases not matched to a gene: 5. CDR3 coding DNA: TGTGCCAGCAGTTTATTTGCGGGAGGGAAATACAATGAGCAGTTCTTC. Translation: CASSLFAGGKYNEQFF. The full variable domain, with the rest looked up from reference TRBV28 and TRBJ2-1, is DVKVTQSSRYLVKRTGEKVFLECVQDMDHENMFWYRQDPGLGLRLIYFSYDVKMKEKGDIPEGYSVSREKKERFSLILESASTNQTSMYLCASSLFAGGKYNEQFFGPGTRLTVL.

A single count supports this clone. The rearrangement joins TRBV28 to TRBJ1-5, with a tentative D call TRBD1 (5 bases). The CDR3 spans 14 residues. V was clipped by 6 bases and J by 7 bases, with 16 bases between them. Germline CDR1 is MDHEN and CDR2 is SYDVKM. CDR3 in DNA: TGTGCCAGCAGACAACCGGGTGGGGGGCAGCCCCAGCATTTT. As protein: CASRQPGGGQPQHF.

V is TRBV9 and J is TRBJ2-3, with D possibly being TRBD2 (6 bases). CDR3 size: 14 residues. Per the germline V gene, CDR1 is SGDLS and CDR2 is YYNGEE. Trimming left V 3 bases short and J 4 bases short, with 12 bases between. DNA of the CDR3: TGTGCCAGCAGCGCCGGGAGTGGGGCAGATACGCAGTATTTT. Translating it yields CASSAGSGADTQYF.

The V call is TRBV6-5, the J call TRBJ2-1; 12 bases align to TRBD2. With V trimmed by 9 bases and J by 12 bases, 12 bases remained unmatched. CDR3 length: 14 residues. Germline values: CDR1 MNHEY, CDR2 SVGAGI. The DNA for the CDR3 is TGTGCCAGTGATGCCGGGACTAGCGGGTCTTCGCAGTTCTTC. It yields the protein CASDAGTSGSSQFF.

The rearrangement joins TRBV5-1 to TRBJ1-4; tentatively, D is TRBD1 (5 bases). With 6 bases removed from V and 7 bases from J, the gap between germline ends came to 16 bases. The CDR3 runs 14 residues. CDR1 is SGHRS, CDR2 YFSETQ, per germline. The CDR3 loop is CASKDNPGGEKLFF. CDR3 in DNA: TGCGCCAGCAAGGACAACCCGGGTGGTGAAAAACTGTTTTTT.

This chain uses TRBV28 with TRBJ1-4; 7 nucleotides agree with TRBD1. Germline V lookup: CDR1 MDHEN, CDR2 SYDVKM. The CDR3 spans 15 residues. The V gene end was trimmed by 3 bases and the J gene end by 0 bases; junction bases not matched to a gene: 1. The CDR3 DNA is TGTGCCAGCAGTTTGCAGGGGGCAACTAATGAAAAACTGTTTTTT. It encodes CASSLQGATNEKLFF.

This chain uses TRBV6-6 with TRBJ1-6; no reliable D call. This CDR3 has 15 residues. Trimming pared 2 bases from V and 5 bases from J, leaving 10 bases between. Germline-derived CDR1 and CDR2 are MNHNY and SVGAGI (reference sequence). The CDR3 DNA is TGTGCCAGCAGTTACCGGGTCGAGAATAATTCACCCCTCCACTTT. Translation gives CASSYRVENNSPLHF.

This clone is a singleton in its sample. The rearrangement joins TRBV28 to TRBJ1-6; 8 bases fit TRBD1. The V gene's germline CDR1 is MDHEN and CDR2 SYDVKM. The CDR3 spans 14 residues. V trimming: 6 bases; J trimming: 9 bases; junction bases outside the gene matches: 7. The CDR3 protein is CASRTDRDGSPLHF. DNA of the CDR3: TGTGCCAGCAGAACGGACAGGGACGGTTCACCCCTCCACTTT.

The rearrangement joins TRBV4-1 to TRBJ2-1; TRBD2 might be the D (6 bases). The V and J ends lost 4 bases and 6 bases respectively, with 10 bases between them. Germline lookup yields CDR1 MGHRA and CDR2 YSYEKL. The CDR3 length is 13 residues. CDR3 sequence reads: CASSLVGGNEQFF. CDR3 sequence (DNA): TGCGCCAGCAGCCTCGTGGGGGGCAATGAGCAGTTCTTC.

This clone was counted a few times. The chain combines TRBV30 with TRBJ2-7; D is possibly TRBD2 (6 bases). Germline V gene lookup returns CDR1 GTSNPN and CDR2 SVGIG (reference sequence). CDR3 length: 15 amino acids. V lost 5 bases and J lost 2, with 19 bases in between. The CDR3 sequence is CAWRRWNPSAYEQYF. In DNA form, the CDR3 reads TGTGCCTGGCGACGGTGGAACCCTAGCGCCTACGAGCAGTACTTC.

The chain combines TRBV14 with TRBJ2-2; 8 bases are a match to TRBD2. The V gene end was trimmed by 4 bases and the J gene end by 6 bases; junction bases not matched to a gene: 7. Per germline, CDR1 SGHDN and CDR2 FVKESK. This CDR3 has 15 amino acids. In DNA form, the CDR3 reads TGTGCCAGCAGCCGCGGGACTAGTTACTCCGGGGAGCTGTTTTTT. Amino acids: CASSRGTSYSGELFF.

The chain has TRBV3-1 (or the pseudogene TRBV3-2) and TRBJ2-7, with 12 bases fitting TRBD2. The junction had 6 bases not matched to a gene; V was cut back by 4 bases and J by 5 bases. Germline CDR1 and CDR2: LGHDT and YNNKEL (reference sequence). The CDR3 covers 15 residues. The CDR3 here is CASSPRLAGDHEQYF. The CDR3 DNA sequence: TGTGCCAGCAGCCCTCGACTAGCGGGAGACCACGAGCAGTACTTC.

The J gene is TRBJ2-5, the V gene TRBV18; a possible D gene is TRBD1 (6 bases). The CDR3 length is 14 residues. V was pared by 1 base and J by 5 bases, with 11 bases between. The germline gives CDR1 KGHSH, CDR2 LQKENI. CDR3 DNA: TGTGCCAGCTCACCACGATCAGGGGTGGAGACCCAGTACTTC. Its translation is CASSPRSGVETQYF.

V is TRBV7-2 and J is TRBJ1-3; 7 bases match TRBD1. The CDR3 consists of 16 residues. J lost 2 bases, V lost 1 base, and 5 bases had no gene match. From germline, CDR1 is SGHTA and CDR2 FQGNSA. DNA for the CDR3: TGTGCCAGCAGCTTAGTAGGGACAGCGGCTGGAAACACCATATATTTT. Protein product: CASSLVGTAAGNTIYF.

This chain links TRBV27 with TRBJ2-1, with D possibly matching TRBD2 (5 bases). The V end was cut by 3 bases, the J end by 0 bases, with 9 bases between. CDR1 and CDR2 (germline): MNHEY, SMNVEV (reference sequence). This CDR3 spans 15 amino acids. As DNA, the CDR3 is TGTGCCAGCAGTTTTGGAGGCCTCTCCTACAATGAGCAGTTCTTC. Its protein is CASSFGGLSYNEQFF.

Here the CDR3 DNA reads TGTGCCATCACTAGGGACGGGAGAGTCGCGGTGTGGACCCAGTACTTC. It codes for CAITRDGRVAVWTQYF. The chain recombines TRBV10-3 with TRBJ2-5; the D gene is possibly TRBD2 (6 bases). V dropped 7 bases and J dropped 7 bases, with 25 bases sitting between them. Germline V CDR1 and CDR2: ENHRY, SYGVKD. CDR3 length: 16 amino acids.

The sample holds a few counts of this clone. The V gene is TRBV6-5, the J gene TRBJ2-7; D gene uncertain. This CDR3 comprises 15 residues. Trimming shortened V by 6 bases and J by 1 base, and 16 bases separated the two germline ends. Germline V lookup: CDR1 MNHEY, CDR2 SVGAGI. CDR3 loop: CASSLYSRRSYEQYF. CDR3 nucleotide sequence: TGTGCCAGCAGCCTCTATAGCAGAAGGTCCTACGAGCAGTACTTC.

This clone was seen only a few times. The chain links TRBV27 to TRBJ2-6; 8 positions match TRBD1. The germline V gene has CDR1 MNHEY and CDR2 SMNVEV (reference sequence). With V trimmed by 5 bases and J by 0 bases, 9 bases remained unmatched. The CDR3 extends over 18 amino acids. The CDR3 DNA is TGTGCCAGCAGTCCGATGACAGGGGCGCTCTCTGGGGCCAACGTCCTGACTTTC. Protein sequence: CASSPMTGALSGANVLTF.

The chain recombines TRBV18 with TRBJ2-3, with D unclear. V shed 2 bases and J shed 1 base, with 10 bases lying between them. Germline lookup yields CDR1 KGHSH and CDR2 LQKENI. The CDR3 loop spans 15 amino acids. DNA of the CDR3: TGTGCCAGCTCACCAAGGAGCGATGGCACAGATACGCAGTATTTT. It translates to CASSPRSDGTDTQYF. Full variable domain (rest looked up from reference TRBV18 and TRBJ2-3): NAGVMQNPRHLVRRRGQEARLRCSPMKGHSHVYWYRQLPEEGLKFMVYLQKENIIDESGMPKERFSAEFPKEGPSILRIQQVVRGDSAAYFCASSPRSDGTDTQYFGPGTRLTVL.

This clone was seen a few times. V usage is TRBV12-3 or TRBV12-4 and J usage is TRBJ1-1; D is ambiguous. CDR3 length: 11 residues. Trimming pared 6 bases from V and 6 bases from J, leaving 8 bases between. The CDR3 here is CASRTHAEAFF. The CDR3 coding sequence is TGTGCCAGCAGAACACACGCTGAAGCTTTCTTT.

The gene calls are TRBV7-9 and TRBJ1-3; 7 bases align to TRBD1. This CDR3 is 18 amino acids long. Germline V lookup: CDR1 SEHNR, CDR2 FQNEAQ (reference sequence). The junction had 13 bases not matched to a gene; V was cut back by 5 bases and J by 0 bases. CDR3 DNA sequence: TGTGCCAGCAGCGCACAGGGGATAACCCCCAGCTCTGGAAACACCATATATTTT. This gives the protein CASSAQGITPSSGNTIYF.

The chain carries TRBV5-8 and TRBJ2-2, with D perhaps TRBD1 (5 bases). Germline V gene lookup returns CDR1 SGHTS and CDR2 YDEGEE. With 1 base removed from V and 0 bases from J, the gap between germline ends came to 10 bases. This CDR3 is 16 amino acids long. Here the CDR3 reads CASSLRAGSNTGELFF. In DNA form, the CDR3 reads TGTGCCAGCAGCTTGCGCGCAGGGTCGAACACCGGGGAGCTGTTTTTT. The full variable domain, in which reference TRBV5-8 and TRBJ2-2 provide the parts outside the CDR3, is EAGVTQSPTHLIKTRGQQATLRCSPISGHTSVYWYQQALGLGLQFLLWYDEGEERNRGNFPPRFSGRQFPNYSSELNVNALELEDSALYLCASSLRAGSNTGELFFGEGSRLTVL.

CDR3 bases: TGTGCCTGGAAAAGCCAGGGAGGCACTGAAGCTTTCTTT. Protein: CAWKSQGGTEAFF. V and J are TRBV30 and TRBJ1-1, with D tentatively TRBD1 (5 bases). Germline V gene lookup returns CDR1 GTSNPN and CDR2 SVGIG (reference sequence). Trimming cost V 4 bases and J 4 bases, with 13 bases left between them. The CDR3 is 13 residues long.

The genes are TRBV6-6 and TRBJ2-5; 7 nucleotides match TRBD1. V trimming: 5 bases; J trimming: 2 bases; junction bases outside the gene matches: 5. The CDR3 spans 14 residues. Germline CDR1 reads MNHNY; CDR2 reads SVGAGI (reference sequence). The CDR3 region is CASSKGQNQETQYF. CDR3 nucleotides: TGTGCCAGCAGTAAGGGACAGAATCAAGAGACCCAGTACTTC.

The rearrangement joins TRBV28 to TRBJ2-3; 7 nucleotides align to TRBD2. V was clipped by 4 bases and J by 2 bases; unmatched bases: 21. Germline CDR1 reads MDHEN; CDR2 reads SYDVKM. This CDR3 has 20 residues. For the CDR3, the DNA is TGTGCCAGCAGTTCTCCCTTAATAAGAGGTGTGAGCGGGACCACAGATACGCAGTATTTT. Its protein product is CASSSPLIRGVSGTTDTQYF.